Listed below are T cell receptor beta chains from one sample, sequenced in a study of T cell repertoires in cytomegalovirus infection. One entry per CDR3 protein, called by TCRdb with MiXCR from the reads. The sample contains about 310,000 distinct CDR3 sequences, roughly 16% of which appear only once. Sequenced: PBMCs. These receptor sequences come from a human donor in good health (CMV status not recorded). Some clones in this sample may be carry-over from other donors' samples. Both conserved end residues are part of each CDR3. Each record gives: D gene, J gene, V gene, CDR3 protein. A D gene is named only where the DNA matches it firmly.

D gene: NA
J gene: TRBJ2-5
V gene: TRBV7-2
CDR3 protein: CASSSPRRPETQYF

D gene: NA
J gene: TRBJ1-2
V gene: TRBV29-1
CDR3 protein: CSVGGPGAAEGYTF

D gene: TRBD2
J gene: TRBJ2-3
V gene: TRBV11-2
CDR3 protein: CASSLLSGGASDTQYF

D gene: NA
J gene: TRBJ2-1
V gene: TRBV20-1
CDR3 protein: CSALLPGPYNEQFF

D gene: NA
J gene: TRBJ2-7
V gene: TRBV2
CDR3 protein: CASSETGPGRHF

D gene: NA
J gene: TRBJ2-5
V gene: TRBV7-2
CDR3 protein: CASSFQGGGQETQYF

D gene: NA
J gene: TRBJ2-7
V gene: TRBV4-1
CDR3 protein: CASSQDIRVFEQYF

D gene: NA
J gene: TRBJ2-7
V gene: TRBV7-2
CDR3 protein: CASSVHRETYEQYF

D gene: NA
J gene: TRBJ2-7
V gene: TRBV7-2
CDR3 protein: CASSLGGYSYEQYF

D gene: TRBD2
J gene: TRBJ2-5
V gene: TRBV5-4
CDR3 protein: CASSLVLAGATKTQYF

D gene: NA
J gene: TRBJ1-4
V gene: TRBV27
CDR3 protein: CASSLLGGRTWTNEKLFF

D gene: NA
J gene: TRBJ2-2
V gene: TRBV12-3/TRBV12-4
CDR3 protein: CASSLGPTTGELFF

D gene: TRBD1
J gene: TRBJ1-5
V gene: TRBV20-1
CDR3 protein: CSAREGLQGNQPQHF

D gene: TRBD1
J gene: TRBJ2-7
V gene: TRBV5-1
CDR3 protein: CASSLAPGQAIEQYF

D gene: TRBD2
J gene: TRBJ2-1
V gene: TRBV29-1
CDR3 protein: CSVEPYRLADSYNEQFF

D gene: TRBD1
J gene: TRBJ1-3
V gene: TRBV9
CDR3 protein: CASSGYRGMSGNTIYF

D gene: TRBD1
J gene: TRBJ2-1
V gene: TRBV6-1
CDR3 protein: CASRTLLDRDTYNEQFF

D gene: NA
J gene: TRBJ1-4
V gene: TRBV12-3/TRBV12-4
CDR3 protein: CASTGDDIATNEKLFF

D gene: TRBD2
J gene: TRBJ2-5
V gene: TRBV20-1
CDR3 protein: CSAIFLAGGHRETQYF

D gene: TRBD2
J gene: TRBJ2-1
V gene: TRBV20-1
CDR3 protein: CSAELAGSDEQFF

D gene: TRBD1
J gene: TRBJ1-6
V gene: TRBV7-2
CDR3 protein: CASSLWGQADSPLHF

D gene: NA
J gene: TRBJ1-1
V gene: TRBV6-1
CDR3 protein: CAVHRVGTEAFF

D gene: NA
J gene: TRBJ2-3
V gene: TRBV14
CDR3 protein: CASSLRGERRDTQYF

D gene: TRBD2
J gene: TRBJ2-1
V gene: TRBV7-8
CDR3 protein: CASSSARGVYNEQFF

D gene: NA
J gene: TRBJ1-1
V gene: TRBV12-3/TRBV12-4
CDR3 protein: CASSSTSTGPHTEAFF

D gene: NA
J gene: TRBJ1-2
V gene: TRBV5-4
CDR3 protein: CASSLANAHASGYTF

D gene: NA
J gene: TRBJ1-4
V gene: TRBV28
CDR3 protein: CASSLSRDEKLFF

D gene: TRBD1
J gene: TRBJ2-1
V gene: TRBV6-1
CDR3 protein: CASSSFWGDRGYNEQFF

D gene: TRBD1
J gene: TRBJ1-3
V gene: TRBV6-5
CDR3 protein: CASSSQGFGNTIYF

D gene: NA
J gene: TRBJ1-1
V gene: TRBV7-8
CDR3 protein: CASSLAKEYTEAFF

D gene: TRBD2
J gene: TRBJ2-1
V gene: TRBV20-1
CDR3 protein: CSARGRGDRGEQFF

D gene: NA
J gene: TRBJ1-1
V gene: TRBV7-2
CDR3 protein: CASSLVGGAREAFF

D gene: NA
J gene: TRBJ2-5
V gene: TRBV20-1
CDR3 protein: CSVEDRSVETQYF

D gene: NA
J gene: TRBJ2-7
V gene: TRBV10-3
CDR3 protein: CAIRGGSYEQYF

D gene: NA
J gene: TRBJ1-1
V gene: TRBV20-1
CDR3 protein: CSARMAGNTEAFF

D gene: NA
J gene: TRBJ1-4
V gene: TRBV7-2
CDR3 protein: CASSPLAGVNEKLFF

D gene: NA
J gene: TRBJ2-7
V gene: TRBV20-1
CDR3 protein: CSADAPSSYEQYF

D gene: NA
J gene: TRBJ1-1
V gene: TRBV7-2
CDR3 protein: CASSGGMGLEAFF

D gene: NA
J gene: TRBJ2-1
V gene: TRBV12-3/TRBV12-4
CDR3 protein: CASSLPPGVSAEQFF

D gene: TRBD1
J gene: TRBJ2-5
V gene: TRBV6-1
CDR3 protein: CASSSFGTEETQYF

D gene: TRBD1
J gene: TRBJ1-2
V gene: TRBV28
CDR3 protein: CATRDRAFYGYTF

D gene: NA
J gene: TRBJ2-5
V gene: TRBV11-2
CDR3 protein: CASSIRVMETQYF

D gene: NA
J gene: TRBJ1-6
V gene: TRBV20-1
CDR3 protein: CSARVSGNSPLHF

D gene: NA
J gene: TRBJ1-4
V gene: TRBV6-6
CDR3 protein: CASSGTSGGEKLFF

D gene: NA
J gene: TRBJ2-2
V gene: TRBV7-2
CDR3 protein: CASSPESRNTGELFF

D gene: NA
J gene: TRBJ1-5
V gene: TRBV6-2/TRBV6-3
CDR3 protein: CASSVAGQMNQPQHF